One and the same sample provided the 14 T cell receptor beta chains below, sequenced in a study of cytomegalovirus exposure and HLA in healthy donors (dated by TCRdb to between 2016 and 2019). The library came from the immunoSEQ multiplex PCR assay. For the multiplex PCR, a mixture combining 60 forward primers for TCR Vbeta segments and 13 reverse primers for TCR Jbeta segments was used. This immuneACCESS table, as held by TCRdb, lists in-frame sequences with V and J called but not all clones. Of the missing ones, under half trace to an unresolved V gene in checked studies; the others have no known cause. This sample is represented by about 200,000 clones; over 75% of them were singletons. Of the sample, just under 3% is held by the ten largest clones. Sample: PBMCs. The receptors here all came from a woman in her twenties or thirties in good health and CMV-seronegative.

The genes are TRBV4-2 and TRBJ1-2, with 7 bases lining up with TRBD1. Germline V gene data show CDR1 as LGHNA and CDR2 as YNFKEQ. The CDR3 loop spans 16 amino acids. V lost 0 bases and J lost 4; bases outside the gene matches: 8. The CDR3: CASSQDGDRALYGYTF. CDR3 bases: TGTGCCAGCAGCCAAGACGGAGACAGGGCCCTCTATGGCTACACCTTC.

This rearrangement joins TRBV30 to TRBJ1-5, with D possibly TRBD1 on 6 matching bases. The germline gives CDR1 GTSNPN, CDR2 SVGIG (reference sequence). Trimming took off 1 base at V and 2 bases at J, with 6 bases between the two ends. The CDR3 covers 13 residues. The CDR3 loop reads CAWSGQGNQPQHF. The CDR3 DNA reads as TGTGCCTGGAGTGGACAGGGCAATCAGCCCCAGCATTTT.

CDR3 residues: CASSIDGSIHSYEQYF. CDR3 sequence (DNA): TGTGCCAGTAGTATAGATGGGAGTATTCATTCCTACGAGCAGTACTTC. The rearrangement links TRBV19 to TRBJ2-7; D perhaps matches TRBD2 (5 bases). Between the trimmed V and J ends, which lost 0 bases and 1 base, there was a span of 13 bases. The CDR3 covers 16 residues. Germline V gene data show CDR1 as LNHDA and CDR2 as SQIVND (reference sequence).

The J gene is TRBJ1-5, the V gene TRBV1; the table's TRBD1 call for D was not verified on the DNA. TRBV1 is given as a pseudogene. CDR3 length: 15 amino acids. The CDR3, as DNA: TGCACCAGCAGCCCCGACAGGGGTTTTTATCAGCCCCAGCATTTT. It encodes CTSSPDRGFYQPQHF.

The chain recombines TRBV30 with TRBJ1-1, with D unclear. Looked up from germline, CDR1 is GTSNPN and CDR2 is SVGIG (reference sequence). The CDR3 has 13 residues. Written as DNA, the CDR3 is TGTGCTTACGGTGGGCTAAGGAACACTGAAGCTTTCTTT. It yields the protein CAYGGLRNTEAFF.

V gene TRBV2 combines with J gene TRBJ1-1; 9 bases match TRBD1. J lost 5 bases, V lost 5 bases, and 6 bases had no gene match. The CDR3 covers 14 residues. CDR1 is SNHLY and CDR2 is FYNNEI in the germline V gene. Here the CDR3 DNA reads TGTGCCAGCAGTTCACAGGGGGCGGAGACTGAAGCTTTCTTT. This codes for CASSSQGAETEAFF.

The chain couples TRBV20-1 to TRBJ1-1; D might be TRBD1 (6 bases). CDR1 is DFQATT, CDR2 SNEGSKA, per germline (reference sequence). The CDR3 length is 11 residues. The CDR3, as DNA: TGCTGTACGCAGGGGTACACTGAAGCTTTCTTT. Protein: CCTQGYTEAFF.

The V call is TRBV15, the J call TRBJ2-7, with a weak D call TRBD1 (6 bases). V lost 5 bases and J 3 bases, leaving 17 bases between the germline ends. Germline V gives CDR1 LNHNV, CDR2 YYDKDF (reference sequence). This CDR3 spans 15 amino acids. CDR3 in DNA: TGTGCCACCAGCGCATTCCGGGACACCTTCTACGAGCAGTACTTC. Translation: CATSAFRDTFYEQYF.

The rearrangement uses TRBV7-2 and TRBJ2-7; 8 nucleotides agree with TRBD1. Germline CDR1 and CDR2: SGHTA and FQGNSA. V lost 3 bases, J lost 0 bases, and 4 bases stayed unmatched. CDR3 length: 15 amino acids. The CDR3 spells CASSLGQASSYEQYF. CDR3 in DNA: TGTGCCAGCAGCTTGGGACAGGCGAGCTCCTACGAGCAGTACTTC.

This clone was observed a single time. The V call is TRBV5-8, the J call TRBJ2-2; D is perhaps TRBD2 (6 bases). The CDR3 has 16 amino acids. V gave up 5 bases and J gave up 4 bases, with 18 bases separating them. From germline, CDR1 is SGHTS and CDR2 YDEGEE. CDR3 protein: CASRPTATSRTGELFF. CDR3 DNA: TGTGCCAGCAGGCCCACCGCCACTAGCCGCACCGGGGAGCTGTTTTTT.

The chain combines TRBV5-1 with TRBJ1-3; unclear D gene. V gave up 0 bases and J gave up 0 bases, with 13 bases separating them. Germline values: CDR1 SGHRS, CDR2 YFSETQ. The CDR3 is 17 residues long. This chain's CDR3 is CASSLDVPADSGNTIYF. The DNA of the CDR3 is TGCGCCAGCAGCTTGGACGTCCCCGCGGACTCTGGAAACACCATATATTTT.

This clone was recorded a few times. CDR3 DNA: TGTGCCAGCAGCGGTCCAAGCGGGGGTAATTTAGATACGCAGTATTTT. Its protein is CASSGPSGGNLDTQYF. The rearrangement uses TRBV9 and TRBJ2-3, with TRBD2 identical over 8 bases. CDR1 and CDR2 from the germline V gene are SGDLS and YYNGEE. This CDR3 is built from 16 residues. V was pared by 3 bases and J by 5 bases, with 11 bases of the junction left unmatched.

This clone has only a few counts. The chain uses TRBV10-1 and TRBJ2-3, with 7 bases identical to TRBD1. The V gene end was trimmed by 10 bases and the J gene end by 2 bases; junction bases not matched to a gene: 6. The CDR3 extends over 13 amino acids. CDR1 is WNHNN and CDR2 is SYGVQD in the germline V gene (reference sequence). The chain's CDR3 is CATRDSSTDTQYF. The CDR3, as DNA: TGCGCCACACGGGACAGTTCCACAGATACGCAGTATTTT.

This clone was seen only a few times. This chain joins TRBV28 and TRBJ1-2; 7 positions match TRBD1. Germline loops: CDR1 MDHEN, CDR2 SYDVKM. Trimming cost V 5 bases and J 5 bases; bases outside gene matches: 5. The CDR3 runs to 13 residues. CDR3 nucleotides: TGTGCCAGCAGTGGGGGGACAGATTATGGCTACACCTTC. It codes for CASSGGTDYGYTF.